These 14 T cell receptor beta chains were all obtained from the same sample, sequenced in a study of blood T cell repertoires in COVID-19. TCRdb's table, derived via immunoSEQ multiplex PCR, lists solely in-frame clones and lacks some. In the table there are 90,000 to 100,000 clones, 84% of which are singletons. Input material: peripheral blood. These receptors came from a man between 65 and 85 years old with active or convalescent COVID-19.

V gene TRBV29-1 combines with J gene TRBJ1-2; D is ambiguous. Germline V CDR1 and CDR2: SQVTM, ANQGSEA. CDR3 length: 12 residues. V was pared by 4 bases and J by 3 bases, with 9 bases between. The CDR3 is CSVAQTYYGYTF. DNA of the CDR3: TGCAGCGTTGCACAGACCTACTATGGCTACACCTTC. Together with reference TRBV29-1 and TRBJ1-2, the CDR3 gives the full variable domain: SAVISQKPSRDICQRGTSLTIQCQVDSQVTMMFWYRQQPGQSLTLIATANQGSEATYESGFVIDKFPISRPNLTFSTLTVSNMSPEDSSIYLCSVAQTYYGYTFGSGTRLTVV.

The V and J genes are TRBV5-5 and TRBJ2-2, with D possibly matching TRBD1 (6 bases). The CDR3 is 15 residues long. The germline gives CDR1 SGHKS, CDR2 YYEKEE (reference sequence). Trimming removed 2 bases from V and 3 bases from J, with 11 bases in between. This CDR3 is CASSFAGADTGELFF. The CDR3 nucleotides are TGTGCCAGCAGCTTTGCAGGGGCCGACACCGGGGAGCTGTTTTTT.

The V gene is TRBV7-6, the J gene TRBJ1-1, with D perhaps matching TRBD1 (6 bases). Germline lookup yields CDR1 SGHVS and CDR2 FNYEAQ. The CDR3 length is 16 residues. The V and J ends lost 5 bases and 3 bases respectively, with 19 bases between them. The chain's CDR3 is CASSPHQGNTDTEAFF. The CDR3, as DNA: TGTGCCAGCAGCCCCCACCAGGGGAATACGGACACTGAAGCTTTCTTT.

V is TRBV6-5 and J is TRBJ2-2; the D gene is possibly TRBD1 (5 bases). The germline V gene has CDR1 MNHEY and CDR2 SVGAGI. Trimming cost V 7 bases and J 4 bases, with 7 bases left between them. The CDR3 spans 12 residues. CDR3 sequence: CASTGITGELFF. CDR3 DNA: TGTGCCAGCACAGGGATCACCGGGGAGCTGTTTTTT.

This chain joins TRBV12-3 or TRBV12-4 and TRBJ1-1, with D possibly being TRBD1 (5 bases). There are 11 residues in the CDR3. V gave up 5 bases and J gave up 6 bases, with 7 bases separating them. The CDR3 bases are TGTGCCAGCAGTCCAGGGTCTGAAGCTTTCTTT. Encoded protein: CASSPGSEAFF.

The chain carries TRBV3-1 (or the pseudogene TRBV3-2) and TRBJ1-4; no definite D call. CDR3 size: 13 residues. The V gene's germline CDR1 is LGHDT and CDR2 YNNKEL (reference sequence). V was cut by 1 base and J by 7 bases, with 7 bases left in between. The CDR3 is CASSQGSGEKLFF. Written as DNA, the CDR3 is TGTGCCAGCAGCCAAGGTTCCGGTGAAAAACTGTTTTTT.

The V and J genes are TRBV5-4 and TRBJ1-1; D is undetermined. This CDR3 contains 13 residues. Trimming took 5 bases from V and 3 from J, leaving 11 bases between them. The germline gives CDR1 SGHNT, CDR2 YYREEE (reference sequence). CDR3 DNA sequence: TGTGCCAGCAGATGGAGTTCTGACACTGAAGCTTTCTTT. Translated: CASRWSSDTEAFF.

The chain carries TRBV29-1 and TRBJ1-2, with 7 bases fitting TRBD1. The trim removed 4 bases at V and 5 bases at J, leaving 7 bases unmatched. The CDR3 is 13 residues long. The V gene's germline CDR1 is SQVTM and CDR2 ANQGSEA. For the CDR3, the DNA is TGCAGCGTTGCAGACAGGGTTGGGTATGGCTACACCTTC. It specifies CSVADRVGYGYTF.

This clone occurred a few times. This chain joins TRBV9 and TRBJ1-1, with TRBD1 as a possible D gene (6 bases). V shed 1 base and J shed 0 bases, with 10 bases lying between them. This CDR3 comprises 15 residues. Germline V gene sequence: CDR1 SGDLS, CDR2 YYNGEE. CDR3 DNA sequence: TGTGCCAGCAGCGTAACAGGGAGTATGAACACTGAAGCTTTCTTT. Translation: CASSVTGSMNTEAFF.

The chain couples TRBV11-2 to TRBJ1-2, with 10 bases aligning to TRBD1. V lost 7 bases and J lost 8; bases outside the gene matches: 10. Germline V gene sequence: CDR1 SGHAT, CDR2 FQNNGV. This CDR3 spans 14 amino acids. The CDR3 here is CASTFSRDRGGYTF. In DNA form, the CDR3 reads TGTGCCAGCACCTTCTCCCGGGACAGGGGAGGCTACACCTTC.

This chain joins TRBV2 and TRBJ2-5, with D perhaps TRBD1 (6 bases). The V end lost 4 bases, the J end lost 4 bases, and 13 bases lay between the germline ends. The CDR3 is 14 amino acids. Germline CDR1 and CDR2: SNHLY and FYNNEI. The CDR3, as DNA: TGTGCCAGCAGTGCACAGGGTTTCGGAGAGACCCAGTACTTC. Translating it yields CASSAQGFGETQYF.

This sequence joins TRBV7-9 and TRBJ1-1; D call uncertain. V was clipped by 0 bases and J by 1 base, with 9 bases between them. CDR1 and CDR2 from the germline V gene are SEHNR and FQNEAQ (reference sequence). The CDR3 spans 15 residues. The CDR3 protein is CASSLARGGNTEAFF. CDR3 bases: TGTGCCAGCAGCTTAGCGCGGGGTGGGAACACTGAAGCTTTCTTT.

The chain combines TRBV7-2 with TRBJ2-3, with D possibly being TRBD2 (6 bases). The V end was cut by 1 base, the J end by 6 bases, with 11 bases between. The CDR3 consists of 14 residues. The germline gives CDR1 SGHTA, CDR2 FQGNSA. The CDR3 sequence: CASSLGLARDTQYF. CDR3 bases: TGTGCCAGCAGCTTAGGGCTAGCGAGGGATACGCAGTATTTT.

In its sample, this clone was seen once. The genes are TRBV3-1 (or the pseudogene TRBV3-2) and TRBJ2-7; TRBD1 is a possible D gene (6 bases). This CDR3 has 14 residues. V lost 4 bases, J lost 2 bases, and 12 bases lay in between. Germline loops: CDR1 LGHDT, CDR2 YNNKEL (reference sequence). CDR3 protein: CASSPIQGTYEQYF. The CDR3 DNA is TGTGCCAGCAGCCCAATACAGGGAACCTACGAGCAGTACTTC.